This is a list of T cell receptor beta chains from one sample in a study of cytomegalovirus exposure and HLA in healthy donors. Assay: immunoSEQ multiplex PCR; the TCRdb copy retains only in-frame clones and omits some. Among roughly 84,000 clones, roughly 61% were seen once, and the ten largest hold over 14%. The sample consisted of PBMCs. The receptors originated from a woman between 35 and 50 years old in good health and CMV-seropositive. Each CDR3 is given with its conserved first and last residue. A D gene is named only where the DNA matches it firmly. Size values are once, few and many counts, or a class for expanded clones, and some rows have none.

>TRBV7-9|NA|NA|TRBJ2-2
TGTGCCAGCAGCGATAGTACAGGAAGAAACACCGGGGAGCTGTTTTTT
CASSDSTGRNTGELFF
>TRBV28|NA|NA|TRBJ1-1
TGTGCCAGCAGTCCTTCCGGCTGGGCGAACACTGAAGCTTTCTTT
CASSPSGWANTEAFF
>TRBV18|NA|NA|TRBJ2-5
TGTGCCAGCTCACCGGACGGGACTCCCTGGAGAGAGACCCAGTACTTC
CASSPDGTPWRETQYF
>TRBV27|TRBD1|once|TRBJ2-7
TGTGCCAGCAGTAGGGGACAGGGGGCATTGGGCGAGCAGTACTTC
CASSRGQGALGEQYF
>TRBV5-1|NA|NA|TRBJ1-1
TGCGCCAGCAGTTTTAATCGGGGAGGGGTCTTCCTTAACACTGAAGCTTTCTTT
CASSFNRGGVFLNTEAFF
>TRBV28|TRBD1|NA|TRBJ1-1
TGTGCCAGCAGCCCTGAACAGGGGAGACATAACACTGAAGCTTTCTTT
CASSPEQGRHNTEAFF
>TRBV29-1|TRBD1|NA|TRBJ1-4
TGCAGCGTTGACAGGGGGCAAGGGGAAAAACTGTTTTTT
CSVDRGQGEKLFF
>TRBV11-2|NA|few|TRBJ2-7
TGTGCCAGCAGCTTAGATCCCCCAGGGTCGCGGGAGCAGTACTTC
CASSLDPPGSREQYF
>TRBV5-1|TRBD1|NA|TRBJ2-3
TGCGCCAGCAGCTTGGTAGGGGGCTTCACAGATACGCAGTATTTT
CASSLVGGFTDTQYF
>TRBV6-1|NA|NA|TRBJ1-1
TGTGCCAGCAGTGAACCTGGACAGAACACTGAAGCTTTCTTT
CASSEPGQNTEAFF
>TRBV28|TRBD1|NA|TRBJ2-5
TGTGCCAGCAGTTCCCCATCCGGACAGGGTAGGACCCAGTACTTC
CASSSPSGQGRTQYF
>TRBV9|NA|NA|TRBJ2-5
TGTGCCAGCAGCGCGGGGGACGAAGAGACCCAGTACTTC
CASSAGDEETQYF
>TRBV7-2|NA|NA|TRBJ2-1
TGTGCCAGCAGCTTAAACAGCGGCCATGGAGGCGAGCAGTTCTTC
CASSLNSGHGGEQFF
>TRBV7-7|TRBD1|NA|TRBJ2-3
TGTGCCAGCAGCTTGGGACAGGGGACCACAGATACGCAGTATTTT
CASSLGQGTTDTQYF
>TRBV11-2|TRBD1|once|TRBJ1-5
TGTGCCAGCAGCTTAGGGCCCGGGACAGGGGGATATAGCAATCAGCCCCAGCATTTT
CASSLGPGTGGYSNQPQHF
>TRBV5-4|NA|NA|TRBJ2-7
TGTGCCAGCAGCTTTCAGGGCTACGAGCAGTACTTC
CASSFQGYEQYF
>TRBV4-1|NA|once|TRBJ1-1
TGCGCCAGCAGCCAAGGAGTGGTCTCCTATATGGCAGCGACCTTCAAACACCCTGAAGCTTTCTTT
CASSQGVVSYMAATFKHPEAFF
>TRBV28|TRBD1|NA|TRBJ1-4
TGTGCCAGCAGTTTATCACAGGGGTATGAAAAACTGTTTTTT
CASSLSQGYEKLFF
>TRBV10-1|TRBD1|NA|TRBJ1-2
TGCGCCAGCAGTGAGTCCGGGACAGGGGGCTACACCTTC
CASSESGTGGYTF
>TRBV27|TRBD1|NA|TRBJ2-2
TGTGCCAGCAGTTTTAAACAGGGGAAGACCGGGGAGCTGTTTTTT
CASSFKQGKTGELFF
>TRBV4-1|NA|NA|TRBJ2-1
TGCGCCAGCAGCCACTTCCTCAGGGGCGGGAGAACAAATGAGCAGTTCTTC
CASSHFLRGGRTNEQFF
>TRBV4-1|NA|NA|TRBJ1-1
TGCGCCAGCAGCCACGCAGGGTTGGGGGGGAAGAACACTGAAGCTTTCTTT
CASSHAGLGGKNTEAFF
>TRBV19|TRBD2|NA|TRBJ2-1
TGTGCCAGTAGTATAAGTCGGCTAGCGGGCCACAATGAGCAGTTCTTC
CASSISRLAGHNEQFF
>TRBV11-2|NA|NA|TRBJ2-3
TGTGCCAGCAGCTTAGATCGGTGGGGAGGCACAGATACGCAGTATTTT
CASSLDRWGGTDTQYF